The entry below gives a single TCR beta chain sequence along with its context. These data are taken from a study of identifying expanded T cells in peripheral blood. Clones were sequenced by immunoSEQ multiplex PCR, and TCRdb holds only the in-frame ones, with some missing. Counted here are about 78,000 clones, 70% to 90% occurring once; the ten biggest clones make up around 19%. J gave up 7 bases and V 4 bases, and 7 bases lay outside the gene matches. Germline-derived CDR1 and CDR2 are MDHEN and SYDVKM. This CDR3 contains 13 residues. The sequence was obtained from a person between 18 and 70 years old in good health. Specimen: blood. This chain uses TRBV28 with TRBJ2-7, with 7 bases fitting TRBD1. CDR3 sequence (DNA): TGTGCCAGCAGTTCCCCTTCGACAGGGGAGCAGTACTTC. This codes for CASSSPSTGEQYF.